This T cell receptor beta chain was found in a study of human T cells and chemical hapten exposure. In the study overall: Patients, mostly women, had alopecia areata, alopecia totalis or alopecia universalis.

The study, taken as a whole, reports: The study found that DPC sensitization did not change TCRs above 1 in 1000 frequency.

Germline values: CDR1 LNHNV, CDR2 YYDKDF (reference sequence). This CDR3 is built from 13 residues. Deletions cut 3 bases from V and 6 bases from J, with 9 bases between. The time point is: patch test 3, about 24 weeks after DPC sensitization. The treatment here: therapeutic diphenylcyclopropenone sensitization with weekly scalp DPC. The study extracted total RNA from unfractionated whole blood. The library attached unique molecular identifiers to individual cDNA molecules. In TCRdb, the RACE reads were re-called with MiXCR into one record per CDR3 protein. The sample has about 160,000 distinct CDR3 sequences; roughly a quarter are singletons. This clonotype was counted between two and nine times. The antigen is not known.

This TCR came from a woman aged 18-29 years with alopecia areata. Some clones in this sample may be carry-over from other donors' samples. The material sequenced was whole blood, taken in connection with sensitization to the hapten diphenylcyclopropenone (DPC). V usage is TRBV15 and J usage is TRBJ2-4, with TRBD2 as a possible D gene (5 bases). CDR3 sequence reads: CATSSVRGNIQYF. The DNA of the CDR3 is TGTGCCACCAGCAGTGTTCGGGGAAACATTCAGTACTTC.